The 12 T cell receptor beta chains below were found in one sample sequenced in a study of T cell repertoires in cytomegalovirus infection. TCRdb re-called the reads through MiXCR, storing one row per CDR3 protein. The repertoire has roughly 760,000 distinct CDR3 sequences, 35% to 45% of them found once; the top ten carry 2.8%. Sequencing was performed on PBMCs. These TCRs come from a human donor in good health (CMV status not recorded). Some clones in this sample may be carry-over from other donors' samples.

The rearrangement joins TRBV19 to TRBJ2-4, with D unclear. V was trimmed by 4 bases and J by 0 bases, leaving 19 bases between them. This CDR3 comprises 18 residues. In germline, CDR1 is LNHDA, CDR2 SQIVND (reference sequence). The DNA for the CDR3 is TGTGCCAGTAGTACTCGAAAACTGGAAACTATAGCCAAAAACATTCAGTACTTC. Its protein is CASSTRKLETIAKNIQYF.

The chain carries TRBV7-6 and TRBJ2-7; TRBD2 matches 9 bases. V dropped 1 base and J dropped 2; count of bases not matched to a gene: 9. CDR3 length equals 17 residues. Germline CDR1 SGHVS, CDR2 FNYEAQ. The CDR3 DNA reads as TGTGCCAGCAGCTTAGTGGAGCCAGCGGGAGGCACCTACGAGCAGTACTTC. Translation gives CASSLVEPAGGTYEQYF.

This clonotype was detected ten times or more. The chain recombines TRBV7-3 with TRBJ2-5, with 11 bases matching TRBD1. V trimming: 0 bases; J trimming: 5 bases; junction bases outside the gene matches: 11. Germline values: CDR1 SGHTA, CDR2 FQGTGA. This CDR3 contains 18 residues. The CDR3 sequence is CASSLTAPGQGAMETQYF. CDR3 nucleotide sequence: TGTGCCAGCAGCTTAACGGCCCCCGGACAGGGGGCAATGGAGACCCAGTACTTC.

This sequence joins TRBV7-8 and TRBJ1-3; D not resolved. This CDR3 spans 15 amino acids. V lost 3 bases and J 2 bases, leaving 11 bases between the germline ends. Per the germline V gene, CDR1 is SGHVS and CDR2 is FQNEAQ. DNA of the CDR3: TGTGCCAGCAGCTTCCTTGGGCGTACTGGAAACACCATATATTTT. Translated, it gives CASSFLGRTGNTIYF.

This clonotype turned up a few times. DNA for the CDR3: TGTGCCAGCAGACCGGGACAGTGGCGCAGGGAGACCCAGTACTTC. This gives the protein CASRPGQWRRETQYF. The rearrangement links TRBV12-3 or TRBV12-4 to TRBJ2-5, with 7 bases that match TRBD1. CDR3 length equals 15 residues. The junction had 12 bases not matched to a gene; V was cut back by 6 bases and J by 5 bases.

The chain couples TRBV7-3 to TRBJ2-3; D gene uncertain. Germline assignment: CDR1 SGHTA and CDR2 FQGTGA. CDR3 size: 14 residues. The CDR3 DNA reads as TGTGCAAGAAGCCAAGGCCCCAACTCAGATACGCAGTATTTT. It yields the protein CARSQGPNSDTQYF. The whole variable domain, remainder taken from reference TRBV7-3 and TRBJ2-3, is GAGVSQTPSNKVTEKGKYVELRCDPISGHTALYWYRQSLGQGPEFLIYFQGTGAADDSGLPNDRFFAVRPEGSVSTLKIQRTERGDSAVYLCARSQGPNSDTQYFGPGTRLTVL.

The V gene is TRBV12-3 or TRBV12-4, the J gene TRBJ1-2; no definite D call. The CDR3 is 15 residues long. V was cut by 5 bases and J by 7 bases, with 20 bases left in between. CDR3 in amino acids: CASSLQLQIRGGYTF. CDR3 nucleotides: TGTGCCAGCAGTCTACAGCTCCAGATCCGGGGTGGCTACACCTTC.

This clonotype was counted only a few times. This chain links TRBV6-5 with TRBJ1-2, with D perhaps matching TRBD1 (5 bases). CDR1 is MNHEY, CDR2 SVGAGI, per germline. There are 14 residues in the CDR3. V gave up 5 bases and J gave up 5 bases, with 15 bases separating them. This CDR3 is CASSARAILYGYTF. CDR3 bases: TGTGCCAGCAGTGCCAGGGCGATTCTTTATGGCTACACCTTC.

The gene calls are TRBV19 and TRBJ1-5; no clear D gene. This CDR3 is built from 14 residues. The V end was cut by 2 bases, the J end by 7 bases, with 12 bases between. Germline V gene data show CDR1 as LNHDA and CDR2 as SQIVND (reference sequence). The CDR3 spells CASSILPDGQPQHF. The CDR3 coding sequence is TGTGCCAGTAGTATACTTCCGGACGGCCAGCCCCAGCATTTT.

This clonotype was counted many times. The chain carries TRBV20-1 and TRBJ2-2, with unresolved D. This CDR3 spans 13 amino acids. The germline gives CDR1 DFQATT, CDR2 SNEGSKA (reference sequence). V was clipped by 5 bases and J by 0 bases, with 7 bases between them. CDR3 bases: TGCAGTGCTCCCAGTTCGAACACCGGGGAGCTGTTTTTT. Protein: CSAPSSNTGELFF.

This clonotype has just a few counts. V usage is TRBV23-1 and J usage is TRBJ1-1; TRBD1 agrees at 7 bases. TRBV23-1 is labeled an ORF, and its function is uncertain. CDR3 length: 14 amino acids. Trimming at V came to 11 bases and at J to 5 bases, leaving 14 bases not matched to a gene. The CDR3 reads CADSGGGLGTEAFF. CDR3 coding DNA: TGCGCCGACTCAGGAGGGGGCCTTGGAACTGAAGCTTTCTTT.

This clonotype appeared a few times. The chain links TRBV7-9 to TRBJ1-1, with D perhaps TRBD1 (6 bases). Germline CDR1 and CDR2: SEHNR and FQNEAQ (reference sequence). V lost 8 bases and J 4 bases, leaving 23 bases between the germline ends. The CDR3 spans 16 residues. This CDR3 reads CASRQPAAGAGTEAFF. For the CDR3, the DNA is TGTGCCAGCCGCCAGCCCGCCGCGGGGGCTGGCACTGAAGCTTTCTTT.